These 17 T cell receptor beta chains originate from one sample sequenced in a study of cytomegalovirus exposure and HLA in healthy donors. Vbeta (60) and Jbeta (13) primers were used in the PCR. Some clones are missing from TCRdb's copy, which holds only in-frame ones; the method was immunoSEQ multiplex PCR. This sample carries about 65,000 clones, roughly 75% of them seen once, and the ten largest clones take around 4%. The sequenced sample consisted of PBMCs. The receptor set was obtained from a woman in her twenties or thirties in good health and CMV-seronegative.

The chain recombines TRBV10-3 with TRBJ2-1; tentatively, D is TRBD2 (6 bases). The CDR3 spans 16 residues. The germline V and J ends were trimmed by 6 bases and 2 bases, with 17 bases remaining between them. Germline V gene sequence: CDR1 ENHRY, CDR2 SYGVKD. The CDR3 nucleotides read TGTGCCATCAGCCGTCTTAGCGGCGGGACCTACAATGAGCAGTTCTTC. Its translation is CAISRLSGGTYNEQFF.

The rearrangement uses TRBV20-1 and TRBJ1-1, with D possibly being TRBD1 (5 bases). Germline V CDR1 and CDR2: DFQATT, SNEGSKA (reference sequence). The V gene lost 5 bases and the J gene lost 8 bases, with 9 bases spanning the gap. The CDR3 consists of 10 residues. Written as DNA, the CDR3 is TGCAGTGCTTTGGGGCGGGAAGCTTTCTTT. Encoded protein: CSALGREAFF.

The chain joins TRBV18 to TRBJ1-5; D is perhaps TRBD1 (5 bases). The V end was cut by 1 base, the J end by 3 bases, with 10 bases between. The germline V gene has CDR1 KGHSH and CDR2 LQKENI. The CDR3 loop spans 15 amino acids. The CDR3 DNA sequence: TGTGCCAGCTCACCACGGGGGGAACCCAATCAGCCCCAGCATTTT. It codes for CASSPRGEPNQPQHF.

The rearrangement uses TRBV7-8 and TRBJ1-1, with 10 bases lining up with TRBD1. CDR3 length equals 15 residues. The V gene end was trimmed by 5 bases and the J gene end by 3 bases; junction bases not matched to a gene: 6. CDR1 is SGHVS and CDR2 is FQNEAQ in the germline V gene. The CDR3 DNA reads as TGTGCCAGCAGCGGAGACAGGGGGCCCCACACTGAAGCTTTCTTT. Amino acids: CASSGDRGPHTEAFF.

This sequence joins TRBV28 and TRBJ2-1; D perhaps matches TRBD1 (5 bases). Germline lookup yields CDR1 MDHEN and CDR2 SYDVKM. The CDR3 runs 14 residues. The V and J ends lost 2 bases and 9 bases respectively, with 14 bases between them. CDR3 coding DNA: TGTGCCAGCAGTTTAACAGGCACCGGCGGTGAGCAGTTCTTC. It yields the protein CASSLTGTGGEQFF.

In its sample, this clone was seen once. The chain has TRBV5-1 and TRBJ1-1; TRBD1 matches at 10 bases. Trimming cost V 4 bases and J 5 bases; bases outside gene matches: 2. This CDR3 contains 13 residues. The germline CDR1 and CDR2 sequences are SGHRS and YFSETQ. CDR3 sequence (DNA): TGCGCCAGCAGCCGGGGACAGGGGACTGAAGCTTTCTTT. This encodes CASSRGQGTEAFF.

CDR3 sequence (DNA): TGCAGCGTTGGTAGGACAGGGGTAAGGGTGGAGACCCAGTACTTC. Amino acid sequence: CSVGRTGVRVETQYF. This chain uses TRBV29-1 with TRBJ2-5; TRBD1 matches 9 bases. V gave up 4 bases and J gave up 5 bases; unmatched junction bases: 11. Per germline, CDR1 SQVTM and CDR2 ANQGSEA. This CDR3 is 15 amino acids long.

V is TRBV11-2 and J is TRBJ1-1; tentatively, D is TRBD1 (5 bases). The CDR3 is made up of 12 amino acids. The germline V gene has CDR1 SGHAT and CDR2 FQNNGV. V lost 5 bases to trimming and J lost 5 bases, with 9 bases between them. CDR3: CASSQGRTEAFF. The CDR3 DNA is TGTGCCAGCAGCCAGGGTCGGACTGAAGCTTTCTTT.

J is TRBJ1-2 and V is TRBV9; TRBD1 is a possible D gene (6 bases). The CDR3 contains 14 residues. With 0 bases removed from V and 0 bases from J, the gap between germline ends came to 6 bases. Germline CDR1 and CDR2: SGDLS and YYNGEE. CDR3 nucleotides: TGTGCCAGCAGCGTAGGGGGGCCTAACTATGGCTACACCTTC. It encodes CASSVGGPNYGYTF.

The CDR3 protein is CASSLGRGTRYGYTF. The CDR3 nucleotides read TGTGCCAGCAGCTTAGGCCGGGGGACGCGGTATGGCTACACCTTC. V and J are TRBV13 and TRBJ1-2; maybe TRBD1 (5 bases). The V end was cut by 0 bases, the J end by 5 bases, with 13 bases between. The CDR3 totals 15 residues. Germline CDR1 reads PRHDT; CDR2 reads FYEKMQ (reference sequence).

The chain links TRBV6-1 to TRBJ1-1; unclear D gene. Per the germline V gene, CDR1 is MNHNS and CDR2 is SASEGT. V gave up 0 bases and J gave up 0 bases, with 8 bases separating them. The CDR3 runs to 15 residues. The CDR3 coding sequence is TGTGCCAGCAGTGAAGCCCCCAGCGTGAACACTGAAGCTTTCTTT. Protein product: CASSEAPSVNTEAFF.

This chain uses TRBV14 with TRBJ2-3; TRBD2 might be the D (6 bases). CDR1 SGHDN and CDR2 FVKESK come from the germline V gene. The CDR3 loop spans 17 amino acids. V dropped 0 bases and J dropped 1 base, with 14 bases sitting between them. The CDR3 coding sequence is TGTGCCAGCAGCCAAGACTTTACGGGAGCGGGCACAGATACGCAGTATTTT. Protein: CASSQDFTGAGTDTQYF.

This chain connects TRBV7-8 to TRBJ2-6; D is possibly TRBD1 (5 bases). CDR3 length: 17 amino acids. V dropped 2 bases and J dropped 2 bases, with 13 bases sitting between them. From germline, CDR1 is SGHVS and CDR2 FQNEAQ. The CDR3 DNA reads TGTGCCAGCAGCTTAAGGCAGGGATCTGCTGGGGCCAACGTCCTGACTTTC. This translates into CASSLRQGSAGANVLTF.

V usage is TRBV19 and J usage is TRBJ1-2; D call uncertain. CDR1 is LNHDA and CDR2 is SQIVND in the germline V gene (reference sequence). V was cut by 5 bases and J by 2 bases, with 12 bases left in between. The CDR3 spans 14 residues. For the CDR3, the DNA is TGTGCCAGTAGTTCAGGACGGGAGAACTATGGCTACACCTTC. It is translated as CASSSGRENYGYTF.

This clone was detected only a few times. The CDR3 coding sequence is TGCGCCAGCAGCCAAGATCGTACTAGCGGGAGCCCTCCAACCGGGGAGCTGTTTTTT. This sequence encodes CASSQDRTSGSPPTGELFF. The V gene is TRBV4-3, the J gene TRBJ2-2, with 11 bases lining up with TRBD2. The germline V gene encodes CDR1 LGHNA and CDR2 YSLEER. The CDR3 totals 19 residues. With 0 bases clipped from V and 5 bases from J, the junction kept 11 bases outside the gene matches.

This clone has just a few counts. The J gene is TRBJ2-5, the V gene TRBV11-2; 8 bases map to TRBD1. V was pared by 7 bases and J by 0 bases, with 7 bases of the junction left unmatched. The CDR3 contains 15 residues. The V gene's germline CDR1 is SGHAT and CDR2 FQNNGV. The CDR3 DNA follows: TGTGCCAGCACTGGGGGACAGGCGAACCAAGAGACCCAGTACTTC. Translation gives CASTGGQANQETQYF.

This clone turned up a few times. The V and J genes are TRBV2 and TRBJ2-5; no firm D call. Trimming removed 7 bases from V and 2 bases from J, with 5 bases in between. This CDR3 is built from 11 residues. Germline CDR1 and CDR2: SNHLY and FYNNEI. CDR3 loop: CASTVQETQYF. The CDR3 DNA sequence: TGTGCCAGCACAGTACAAGAGACCCAGTACTTC.